The clone carrying this TCR beta chain was seen just once. The antigen is not known. The record originates from a study of cytomegalovirus exposure and HLA in healthy donors. Researchers ran the PCR with 60 Vbeta and 13 Jbeta primers. Profiled with immunoSEQ multiplex PCR; TCRdb holds only in-frame clones, not every one. The sample has 73,000 or so clones, around four fifths seen once. The CDR3 covers 14 residues. The V gene lost 1 base and the J gene lost 2 bases, with 9 bases spanning the gap. In germline, CDR1 is SGHDN, CDR2 FVKESK. Broader study findings: Reports indicated that the classifier achieved high specificity and sensitivity in diagnosing cytomegalovirus status. Common viral pathogens seemed, in a later analysis, to connect with several of the most significant clusters.

Material for sequencing was PBMCs. The chain has TRBV14 and TRBJ2-7, with D maybe TRBD1 (5 bases). The sequence was obtained from a human donor in good health. The DNA of the CDR3 is TGTGCCAGCAGCCAAGCGGACAAGACCTACGAGCAGTACTTC. Its protein is CASSQADKTYEQYF.